One sample yielded the 7 T cell receptor beta chains listed below, sequenced in a study of shared clonotypes between healthy human individuals. Assay used: immunoSEQ multiplex PCR; TCRdb lists only in-frame clones, some missing. The sample contains fewer than 800,000 clones, 90% to 95% of which appear only once. Naive CD8 cells lacked CD45RO, underwent positive selection for CCR7 and left out terminally differentiated effector memory CD45RA+ cells. Sequencing used naive CD8+ T cells sorted from blood. The receptors originated from a man aged 30 to 39 in good health.

This chain joins TRBV15 and TRBJ2-5; a possible D gene is TRBD1 (5 bases). From germline, CDR1 is LNHNV and CDR2 YYDKDF (reference sequence). V lost 0 bases to trimming and J lost 1 base, with 9 bases between them. This CDR3 is built from 15 residues. CDR3 in DNA: TGTGCCACCAGCAGAGATAACAGGTTCCAAGAGACCCAGTACTTC. Encoded protein: CATSRDNRFQETQYF.

Comments on this clone: The sample has other DNA sequences that encode this CDR3 too. This chain joins TRBV2 and TRBJ2-7; D gene unclear. In germline, CDR1 is SNHLY, CDR2 FYNNEI. V gave up 6 bases and J gave up 6 bases, with 9 bases separating them. This CDR3 spans 11 amino acids. CDR3 bases: TGTGCCAGCAGACTTAGGGCCGAGCAGTACTTC. Translation: CASRLRAEQYF.

The gene calls are TRBV4-1 and TRBJ2-7, with unresolved D. CDR1 and CDR2 (germline): MGHRA, YSYEKL. This CDR3 has 13 residues. With 1 base removed from V and 2 bases from J, the gap between germline ends came to 6 bases. Here the CDR3 reads CASSQVLAYEQYF. The DNA of the CDR3 is TGCGCCAGCAGCCAAGTGTTAGCCTACGAGCAGTACTTC.

The rearrangement links TRBV5-5 to TRBJ2-7, with D hard to call. The V end was cut by 6 bases, the J end by 2 bases, with 18 bases between. There are 15 residues in the CDR3. Germline CDR1 SGHKS, CDR2 YYEKEE (reference sequence). The CDR3 nucleotides are TGTGCCAGCACCATGGCTGATGGAGAGGCCTACGAGCAGTACTTC. Amino acids: CASTMADGEAYEQYF.

V is TRBV29-1 and J is TRBJ1-2; D perhaps matches TRBD1 (5 bases). Germline assignment: CDR1 SQVTM and CDR2 ANQGSEA. V shed 6 bases and J shed 4 bases, with 15 bases lying between them. The CDR3 sequence is 13 residues long. CDR3 bases: TGCAGCGTCCTTCGGGGGGTTTTCTATGGCTACACCTTC. It translates to CSVLRGVFYGYTF.

Comment on this clone: It is likely a read error: a sequence one base away is far more abundant. Additional DNA sequences in this sample encode the identical CDR3. The chain recombines TRBV13 with TRBJ2-7, with TRBD1 identical over 11 bases. This CDR3 comprises 14 residues. V gave up 5 bases and J gave up 3 bases; unmatched junction bases: 3. Germline-derived CDR1 and CDR2 are PRHDT and FYEKMQ (reference sequence). Here the CDR3 reads CASSTGTGGYEQYF. The CDR3 DNA sequence: TGTGCCAGCAGCACCGGGACAGGGGGCTACGAGCAGTACTTC.

The chain couples TRBV7-9 to TRBJ2-1; TRBD2 aligns across 7 bases. This CDR3 spans 15 amino acids. Per germline, CDR1 SEHNR and CDR2 FQNEAQ (reference sequence). With 5 bases clipped from V and 2 bases from J, the junction kept 6 bases outside the gene matches. The CDR3: CASSHRTRPYNEQFF. Here the CDR3 DNA reads TGTGCCAGCAGCCACCGGACTAGGCCCTACAATGAGCAGTTCTTC.